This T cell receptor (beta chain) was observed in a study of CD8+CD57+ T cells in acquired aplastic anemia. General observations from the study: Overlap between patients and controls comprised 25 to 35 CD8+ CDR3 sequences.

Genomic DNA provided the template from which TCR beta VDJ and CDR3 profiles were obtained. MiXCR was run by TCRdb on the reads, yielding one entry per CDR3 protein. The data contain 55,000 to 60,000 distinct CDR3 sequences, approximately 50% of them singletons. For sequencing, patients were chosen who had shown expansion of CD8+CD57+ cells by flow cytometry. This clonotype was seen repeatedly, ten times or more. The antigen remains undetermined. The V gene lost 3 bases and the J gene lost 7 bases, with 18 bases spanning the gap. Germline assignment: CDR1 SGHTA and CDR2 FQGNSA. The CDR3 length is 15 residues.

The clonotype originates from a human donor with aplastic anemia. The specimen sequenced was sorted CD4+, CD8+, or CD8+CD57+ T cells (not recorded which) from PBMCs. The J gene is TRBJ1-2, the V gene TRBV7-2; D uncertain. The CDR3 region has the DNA TGTGCCAGCAGCTTTGGGGTCGGGCAGCTCCCTGGCTACACCTTC. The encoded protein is CASSFGVGQLPGYTF.